This is a list of T cell receptor beta chains from one sample in a study of cytomegalovirus exposure and HLA in healthy donors. Clones were read by immunoSEQ multiplex PCR, and TCRdb kept only the in-frame ones, dropping some. Of 75,000 to 90,000 clones in the sample, roughly 80% are singletons; the top ten hold about an eighth. The specimen sequenced was PBMCs. The source of these receptors is a human donor in good health. Each CDR3 is given with its conserved first and last residue. Fields, in order: V gene, D gene, J gene, clone size, CDR3 protein, CDR3 DNA. D genes are given only for firm matches. Clone size, where shown, is once, few, many, or a class for clones that have expanded.

v_call: TRBV7-7; d_call: TRBD1; j_call: TRBJ1-5; clone_size: -; cdr3_aa: CASSLKATLGTETQPQHF; cdr3_nt: TGTGCTAGCAGCTTAAAAGCGACGCTTGGGACAGAAACTCAGCCCCAGCATTTT
v_call: TRBV2; d_call: TRBD1; j_call: TRBJ1-2; clone_size: -; cdr3_aa: CASREDRDGYTF; cdr3_nt: TGTGCCAGCAGGGAAGACAGGGATGGCTACACCTTC
v_call: TRBV5-1; d_call: TRBD1; j_call: TRBJ2-7; clone_size: -; cdr3_aa: CASSPPGQGPPRISYEQYF; cdr3_nt: TGCGCCAGCAGCCCCCCGGGACAGGGGCCGCCACGTATCTCCTACGAGCAGTACTTC
v_call: TRBV27; d_call: -; j_call: TRBJ1-1; clone_size: -; cdr3_aa: CATSRGIEAFF; cdr3_nt: TGTGCCACCTCCAGGGGTATTGAAGCTTTCTTT
v_call: TRBV6-6; d_call: TRBD1; j_call: TRBJ1-3; clone_size: -; cdr3_aa: CASSRGLKGNTIYF; cdr3_nt: TGTGCCAGCAGCAGGGGGCTGAAAGGAAACACCATATATTTT
v_call: TRBV7-9; d_call: TRBD1; j_call: TRBJ2-1; clone_size: -; cdr3_aa: CASSLRDRGRYNEQFF; cdr3_nt: TGTGCCAGCAGCCTCCGGGACAGGGGGCGATACAATGAGCAGTTCTTC
v_call: TRBV19; d_call: -; j_call: TRBJ2-7; clone_size: few; cdr3_aa: CASSIRAEASHEQYF; cdr3_nt: TGTGCCAGTAGTATTCGAGCGGAGGCCTCCCACGAGCAGTACTTC
v_call: TRBV5-1; d_call: TRBD2; j_call: TRBJ2-5; clone_size: -; cdr3_aa: CASSPTRGGGTQETQYF; cdr3_nt: TGCGCCAGCAGCCCGACCAGGGGCGGGGGGACTCAAGAGACCCAGTACTTC
v_call: TRBV12-5; d_call: TRBD2; j_call: TRBJ2-3; clone_size: few; cdr3_aa: CASGSGTSAYTDTQYF; cdr3_nt: TGTGCTAGTGGCTCCGGGACTAGCGCCTACACAGATACGCAGTATTTT
v_call: TRBV7-9; d_call: TRBD1; j_call: TRBJ2-7; clone_size: medium-sized; cdr3_aa: CASSLEQGARPYEQYF; cdr3_nt: TGTGCCAGCAGCTTAGAACAGGGGGCGCGGCCCTACGAGCAGTACTTC
v_call: TRBV7-9; d_call: TRBD1; j_call: TRBJ1-2; clone_size: -; cdr3_aa: CASSPGQGAGYTF; cdr3_nt: TGTGCCAGCAGCCCAGGACAGGGGGCTGGCTACACCTTC
v_call: TRBV5-1; d_call: -; j_call: TRBJ2-5; clone_size: -; cdr3_aa: CASSLWGGETQYF; cdr3_nt: TGCGCCAGCAGCTTGTGGGGAGGCGAGACCCAGTACTTC
v_call: TRBV30; d_call: -; j_call: TRBJ1-1; clone_size: -; cdr3_aa: CAWSVPELIMNTEAFF; cdr3_nt: TGTGCCTGGAGTGTACCCGAACTGATCATGAACACTGAAGCTTTCTTT
v_call: TRBV7-2; d_call: TRBD1; j_call: TRBJ1-1; clone_size: few; cdr3_aa: CASSPGQAPFGDTEAFF; cdr3_nt: TGTGCCAGCAGCCCAGGACAGGCGCCATTCGGGGACACTGAAGCTTTCTTT
v_call: TRBV5-1; d_call: -; j_call: TRBJ2-5; clone_size: -; cdr3_aa: CASSPRGETQYF; cdr3_nt: TGCGCCAGCAGCCCTCGGGGGGAGACCCAGTACTTC
v_call: TRBV7-2; d_call: TRBD1; j_call: TRBJ1-2; clone_size: -; cdr3_aa: CASSLGGTANYGYTF; cdr3_nt: TGTGCCAGCAGCTTAGGAGGGACAGCTAACTATGGCTACACCTTC
v_call: TRBV19; d_call: -; j_call: TRBJ1-2; clone_size: -; cdr3_aa: CASSVGTGSVYYGYTF; cdr3_nt: TGTGCCAGTAGTGTTGGAACAGGATCGGTTTACTATGGCTACACCTTC
v_call: TRBV11-3; d_call: -; j_call: TRBJ2-7; clone_size: -; cdr3_aa: CASSLSLAWAYEQYF; cdr3_nt: TGTGCCAGCAGCTTAAGCCTAGCGTGGGCCTACGAGCAGTACTTC
v_call: TRBV14; d_call: TRBD2; j_call: TRBJ2-1; clone_size: -; cdr3_aa: CASSGPGGSEQFF; cdr3_nt: TGTGCCAGCAGTGGTCCGGGGGGGTCGGAGCAGTTCTTC